This T cell receptor (beta chain) originates from a study of cytomegalovirus exposure and HLA in healthy donors. In the study overall: It was reported in a later analysis that the same platform had been used for the 120 validation repertoires as for the roughly 670 first-cohort repertoires.

General observations from the study: Rare TCR sequences predominated, though certain public TCRs were found in many donors. Confirmation was obtained in vitro that a few CMV-associated chains are specific for CMV antigens.

The CDR3 is made up of 16 amino acids. Germline CDR1 is MNHNY and CDR2 is SVGAGI (reference sequence). Trimming cost V 3 bases and J 3 bases; bases outside gene matches: 8. Generated by immunoSEQ multiplex PCR, the TCRdb table keeps only in-frame clones and is missing some. The repertoire holds roughly 80,000 clones, with approximately 91% as singletons. Donors were drawn from the approximately 130-subject validation cohort, separate from the roughly 700-subject first cohort. Of note for this clone: The antigen remains unidentified.

This receptor was taken from a young man in good health and CMV-seronegative. The sequencing sample was made of PBMCs. V is TRBV6-6 and J is TRBJ1-5, with TRBD1 matching over 7 bases. CDR3 in amino acids: CASSYGPTGDNQPQHF. The DNA of the CDR3 is TGTGCCAGCAGTTATGGGCCAACAGGGGACAATCAGCCCCAGCATTTT.